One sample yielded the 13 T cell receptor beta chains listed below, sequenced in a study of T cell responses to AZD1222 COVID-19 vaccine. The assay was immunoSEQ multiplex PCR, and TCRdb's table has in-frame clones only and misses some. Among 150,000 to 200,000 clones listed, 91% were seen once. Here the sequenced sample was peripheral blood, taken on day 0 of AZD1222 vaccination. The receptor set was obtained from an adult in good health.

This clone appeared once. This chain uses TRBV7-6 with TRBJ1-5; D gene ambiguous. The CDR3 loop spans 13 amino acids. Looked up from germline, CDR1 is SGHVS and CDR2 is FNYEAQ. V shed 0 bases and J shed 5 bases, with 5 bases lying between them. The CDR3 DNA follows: TGTGCCAGCAGCTTAGCACCAGATCAGCCCCAGCATTTT. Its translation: CASSLAPDQPQHF.

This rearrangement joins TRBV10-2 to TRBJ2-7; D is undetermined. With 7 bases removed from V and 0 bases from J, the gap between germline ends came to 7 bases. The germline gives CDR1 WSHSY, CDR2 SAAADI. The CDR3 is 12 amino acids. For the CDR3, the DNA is TGCGCCAGCACCCTTAGCTCCTACGAGCAGTACTTC. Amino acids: CASTLSSYEQYF.

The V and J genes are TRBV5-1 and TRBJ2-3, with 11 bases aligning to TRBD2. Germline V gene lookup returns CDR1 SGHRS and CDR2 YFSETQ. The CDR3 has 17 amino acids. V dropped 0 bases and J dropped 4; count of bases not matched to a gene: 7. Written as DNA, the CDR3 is TGCGCCAGCAGCTTGGGCGGGACTAGCGGACCTGCAGATACGCAGTATTTT. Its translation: CASSLGGTSGPADTQYF.

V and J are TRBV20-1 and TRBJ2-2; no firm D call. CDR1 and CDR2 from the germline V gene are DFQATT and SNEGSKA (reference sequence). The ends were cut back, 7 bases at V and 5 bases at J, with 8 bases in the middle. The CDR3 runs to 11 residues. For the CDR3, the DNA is TGCAGTGTTCGTAGGACCGGGGAGCTGTTTTTT. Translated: CSVRRTGELFF.

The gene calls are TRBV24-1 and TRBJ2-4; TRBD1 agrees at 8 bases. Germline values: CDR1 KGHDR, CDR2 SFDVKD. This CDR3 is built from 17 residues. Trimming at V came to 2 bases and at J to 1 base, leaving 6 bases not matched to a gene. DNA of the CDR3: TGTGCCACCAGTGATTCCGCGACAGGGGTGGCCAAAAACATTCAGTACTTC. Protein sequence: CATSDSATGVAKNIQYF.

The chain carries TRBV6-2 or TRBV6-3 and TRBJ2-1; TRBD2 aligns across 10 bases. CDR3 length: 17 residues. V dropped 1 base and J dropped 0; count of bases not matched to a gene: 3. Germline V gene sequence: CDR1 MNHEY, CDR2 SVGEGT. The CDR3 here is CASSYFGLAASYNEQFF. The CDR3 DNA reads TGTGCCAGCAGTTACTTCGGACTAGCGGCCTCCTACAATGAGCAGTTCTTC.

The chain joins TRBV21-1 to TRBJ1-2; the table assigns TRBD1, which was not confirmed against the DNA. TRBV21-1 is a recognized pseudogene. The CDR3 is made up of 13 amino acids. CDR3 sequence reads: CARGRTGMGGYTF. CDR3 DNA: TGTGCCAGGGGACGGACAGGGATGGGTGGCTACACCTTC.

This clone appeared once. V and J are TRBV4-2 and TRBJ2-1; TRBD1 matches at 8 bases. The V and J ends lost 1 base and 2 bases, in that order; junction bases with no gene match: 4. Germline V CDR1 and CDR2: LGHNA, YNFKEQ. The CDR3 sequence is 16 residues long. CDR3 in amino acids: CASSQADRVPYNEQFF. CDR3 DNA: TGTGCCAGCAGCCAAGCGGACAGGGTTCCCTACAATGAGCAGTTCTTC.

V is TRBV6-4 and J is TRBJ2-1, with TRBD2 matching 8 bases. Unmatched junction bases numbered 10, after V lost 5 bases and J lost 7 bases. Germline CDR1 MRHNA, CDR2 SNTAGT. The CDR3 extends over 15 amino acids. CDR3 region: CASSLGFSGANEQFF. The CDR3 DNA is TGTGCCAGCAGTCTAGGATTTAGCGGGGCAAATGAGCAGTTCTTC.

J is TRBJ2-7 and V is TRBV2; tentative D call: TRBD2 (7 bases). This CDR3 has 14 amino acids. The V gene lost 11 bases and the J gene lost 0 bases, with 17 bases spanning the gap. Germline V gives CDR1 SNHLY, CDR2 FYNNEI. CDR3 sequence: CAGGEQGTSYEQYF. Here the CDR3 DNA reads TGTGCCGGGGGGGAACAGGGAACCTCCTACGAGCAGTACTTC.

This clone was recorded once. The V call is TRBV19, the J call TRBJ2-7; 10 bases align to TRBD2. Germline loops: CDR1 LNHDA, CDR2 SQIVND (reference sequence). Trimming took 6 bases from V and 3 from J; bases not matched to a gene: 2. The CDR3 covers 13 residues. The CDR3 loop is CASRRTSGYEQYF. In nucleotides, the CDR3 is TGTGCCAGTAGAAGGACTAGCGGCTACGAGCAGTACTTC.

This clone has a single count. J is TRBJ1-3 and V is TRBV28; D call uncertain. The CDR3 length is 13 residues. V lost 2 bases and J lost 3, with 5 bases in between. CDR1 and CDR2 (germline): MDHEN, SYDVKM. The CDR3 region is CASSLRGGNTIYF. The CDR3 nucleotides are TGTGCCAGCAGTTTAAGAGGTGGAAACACCATATATTTT.

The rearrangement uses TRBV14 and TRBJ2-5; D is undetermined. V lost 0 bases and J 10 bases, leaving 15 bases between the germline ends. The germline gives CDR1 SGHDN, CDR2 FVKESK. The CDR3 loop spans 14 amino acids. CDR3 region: CASSQDLITERQYF. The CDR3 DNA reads TGTGCCAGCAGCCAAGATCTCATTACTGAACGCCAGTACTTC.